This entry is about one T cell receptor (beta chain). Its antigen is not known. Germline-derived CDR1 and CDR2 are MNHEY and SVGEGT. The J segment lost 4 bases and the V segment lost 2 bases, leaving 7 bases of the junction unmatched. This CDR3 is 15 amino acids long. One entry per CDR3 protein, called by TCRdb with MiXCR from the RT-PCR reads. The sample gives roughly 700,000 distinct CDR3 sequences, around 13% of which show up once; 6% to 8% is in the top ten. This sample is drawn from a study of response to subunit inactivated influenza vaccine. Study-level findings and limits: Only a handful of new T cells, the authors suggested, are recruited with each seasonal influenza vaccination.

This chain joins TRBV6-2 or TRBV6-3 and TRBJ2-5; 7 positions match TRBD1. This material consisted of PBMCs from blood, taken approximately 15 days before vaccination. The clonotype comes from a man aged 45 to 65 who received an inactivated influenza vaccine. The CDR3 coding sequence is TGTGCCAGCAGTTACGAGGGGGCCTGGGGAGAGACCCAGTACTTC. Its protein is CASSYEGAWGETQYF.